This entry describes one T cell receptor beta chain. Its cognate antigen is unknown. This sample is part of a study of CD8 T cells in ankylosing spondylitis. Notes on the study in general: What appeared characteristic of ankylosing spondylitis blood was a TCR beta motif of eight or nine highly homologous variants. Earlier studies detected some motif variants in reactive arthritis synovial fluid and blood.

Trimming at V came to 1 base and at J to 6 bases, leaving 9 bases not matched to a gene. The germline CDR1 and CDR2 sequences are KGHSH and LQKENI. This CDR3 region has 16 residues. The authors made TCR beta libraries by quantitative 5'-RACE with molecular barcodes. TCRdb fed the 5' RACE reads into MiXCR, producing one record per CDR3 protein. Here the sample spans a few hundred thousand distinct CDR3 sequences, around 24% being singletons. The sample was blood, either unsorted or a sorted T cell fraction (not recorded which). The TCR originated in a male donor with ankylosing spondylitis. The V gene is TRBV18, the J gene TRBJ2-3, with 8 bases identical to TRBD2. In nucleotides, the CDR3 is TGTGCCAGCTCACCACAACTGACGGGAGGGTCTGATACGCAGTATTTT. Amino acid sequence: CASSPQLTGGSDTQYF. The full variable domain, completed using reference TRBV18 and TRBJ2-3, is NAGVMQNPRHLVRRRGQEARLRCSPMKGHSHVYWYRQLPEEGLKFMVYLQKENIIDESGMPKERFSAEFPKEGPSILRIQQVVRGDSAAYFCASSPQLTGGSDTQYFGPGTRLTVL.